The next 18 T cell receptor beta chains were all read from a single sample in a study of technical replicates of blood from a few donors. Sequenced by immunoSEQ multiplex PCR; TCRdb stores in-frame clones only, minus some. The table shows fewer than 95,000 clones, with about 94% occurring only once. Sequencing was carried out using T cells isolated from PBMCs. These receptors originate from a human donor in good health.

The chain employs TRBV2 and TRBJ1-2; D gene ambiguous. The CDR3 extends over 12 amino acids. Trimming took 6 bases from V and 8 from J, leaving 13 bases between them. The germline V gene encodes CDR1 SNHLY and CDR2 FYNNEI. The CDR3 nucleotides read TGTGCCAGCAGCCTAGAGGCGCAAGGCTACACCTTC. This encodes CASSLEAQGYTF.

J is TRBJ2-7 and V is TRBV6-1, with D possibly matching TRBD1 (5 bases). V was cut by 4 bases and J by 3 bases, with 13 bases left in between. This CDR3 region has 14 residues. Germline V gene data show CDR1 as MNHNS and CDR2 as SASEGT. CDR3 coding DNA: TGTGCCAGCAGTGTTAACCAGGGAATCTACGAGCAGTACTTC. Amino acids: CASSVNQGIYEQYF.

The chain couples TRBV7-9 to TRBJ1-2, with no clear D. The CDR3 is 16 amino acids. The germline gives CDR1 SEHNR, CDR2 FQNEAQ (reference sequence). Trimming shortened V by 0 bases and J by 4 bases, and 15 bases separated the two germline ends. CDR3 in amino acids: CASSLARPARFYGYTF. The CDR3 region has the DNA TGTGCCAGCAGCTTAGCGCGCCCAGCTAGATTCTATGGCTACACCTTC.

The chain combines TRBV10-3 with TRBJ2-7; weak D call: TRBD2 (6 bases). The length of the CDR3 is 14 residues. Trimming removed 6 bases from V and 2 bases from J, with 14 bases in between. The V gene's germline CDR1 is ENHRY and CDR2 SYGVKD. In DNA form, the CDR3 reads TGTGCCATCAGGGGCTCGGGGGACCCCTACGAGCAGTACTTC. It yields the protein CAIRGSGDPYEQYF.

The chain recombines TRBV7-6 with TRBJ2-5; TRBD1 matches at 8 bases. J was trimmed by 2 bases and V by 5 bases; bases with no gene match: 4. Germline CDR1 and CDR2: SGHVS and FNYEAQ. The length of the CDR3 is 14 residues. For the CDR3, the DNA is TGTGCCAGCAGCCTCGGACAGGGACAAGAGACCCAGTACTTC. This codes for CASSLGQGQETQYF.

The chain couples TRBV7-2 to TRBJ2-7, with D possibly matching TRBD2 (5 bases). The CDR3 covers 15 residues. V gave up 6 bases and J gave up 3 bases, with 18 bases separating them. Per the germline V gene, CDR1 is SGHTA and CDR2 is FQGNSA. The CDR3 nucleotides read TGTGCCAGCAGTTACAACCCGGGGTCTCGCTACGAGCAGTACTTC. Protein product: CASSYNPGSRYEQYF.

The gene calls are TRBV4-1 and TRBJ1-1; D not resolved. In germline, CDR1 is MGHRA, CDR2 YSYEKL. V lost 5 bases, J lost 0 bases, and 13 bases lay in between. The CDR3 extends over 15 amino acids. CDR3 region: CASSFGTMMNTEAFF. For the CDR3, the DNA is TGCGCCAGCAGCTTCGGTACGATGATGAACACTGAAGCTTTCTTT.

This rearrangement joins TRBV11-1 to TRBJ1-1; TRBD1 is a possible D gene (5 bases). The CDR3 has 15 amino acids. CDR1 is SGHAT and CDR2 is FQDESV in the germline V gene (reference sequence). V shed 5 bases and J shed 1 base, with 14 bases lying between them. The CDR3 loop reads CASSQGRTGNTEAFF. For the CDR3, the DNA is TGTGCCAGCAGCCAGGGTCGGACGGGGAACACTGAAGCTTTCTTT. Drawing the rest from reference TRBV11-1 and TRBJ1-1, the complete variable domain is EAEVAQSPRYKITEKSQAVAFWCDPISGHATLYWYRQILGQGPELLVQFQDESVVDDSQLPKDRFSAERLKGVDSTLKIQPAELGDSAMYLCASSQGRTGNTEAFFGQGTRLTVV.

The chain carries TRBV19 and TRBJ1-5, with a possible D match to TRBD1 (5 bases). The CDR3 is 14 residues long. Germline V CDR1 and CDR2: LNHDA, SQIVND (reference sequence). With 3 bases removed from V and 6 bases from J, the gap between germline ends came to 12 bases. CDR3 nucleotide sequence: TGTGCCAGTAGTATTACAGGATCGGGTCAGCCCCAGCATTTT. It specifies CASSITGSGQPQHF. Filled out from reference TRBV19 and TRBJ1-5, the complete variable domain reads DGGITQSPKYLFRKEGQNVTLSCEQNLNHDAMYWYRQDPGQGLRLIYYSQIVNDFQKGDIAEGYSVSREKKESFPLTVTSAQKNPTAFYLCASSITGSGQPQHFGDGTRLSIL.

The rearrangement joins TRBV5-4 to TRBJ2-7, with 8 positions matching TRBD2. J lost 2 bases, V lost 0 bases, and 4 bases had no gene match. Germline lookup yields CDR1 SGHNT and CDR2 YYREEE (reference sequence). The CDR3 sequence is 15 residues long. In DNA, the CDR3 is TGTGCCAGCAGCTTGGATGGGACTAGGGCCTACGAGCAGTACTTC. This codes for CASSLDGTRAYEQYF. Filled out from reference TRBV5-4 and TRBJ2-7, the complete variable domain reads ETGVTQSPTHLIKTRGQQVTLRCSSQSGHNTVSWYQQALGQGPQFIFQYYREEENGRGNFPPRFSGLQFPNYSSELNVNALELDDSALYLCASSLDGTRAYEQYFGPGTRLTVT.

The chain combines TRBV28 with TRBJ2-7; tentative D call: TRBD2 (6 bases). Deletions cut 3 bases from V and 0 bases from J, with 15 bases between. The germline gives CDR1 MDHEN, CDR2 SYDVKM. This CDR3 spans 16 amino acids. For the CDR3, the DNA is TGTGCCAGCAGTTTCATAGCGGAAAGGAGCTCCTACGAGCAGTACTTC. Protein product: CASSFIAERSSYEQYF.

This chain joins TRBV30 and TRBJ2-1; 12 nucleotides align to TRBD2. Trimming took 0 bases from V and 2 from J; bases not matched to a gene: 5. This CDR3 spans 17 amino acids. Germline CDR1 and CDR2: GTSNPN and SVGIG (reference sequence). This CDR3 is CAWSVLAGGSAYNEQFF. The DNA of the CDR3 is TGTGCCTGGAGTGTACTAGCGGGGGGATCGGCCTACAATGAGCAGTTCTTC.

The DNA for the CDR3 is TGTGCTAGTGGTTTACGTCTGTCCATGGGGCAGAGACAGCCCCAGCATTTT. It specifies CASGLRLSMGQRQPQHF. V gene TRBV12-5 combines with J gene TRBJ1-5; D may be TRBD1 (5 bases). Looked up from germline, CDR1 is LGHNT and CDR2 is FRNRAP. The CDR3 runs to 17 residues. The V gene lost 3 bases and the J gene lost 7 bases, with 22 bases spanning the gap. The full variable domain, completed using reference TRBV12-5 and TRBJ1-5, is DARVTQTPRHKVTEMGQEVTMRCQPILGHNTVFWYRQTMMQGLELLAYFRNRAPLDDSGMPKDRFSAEMPDATLATLKIQPSEPRDSAVYFCASGLRLSMGQRQPQHFGDGTRLSIL.

This chain links TRBV5-1 with TRBJ1-1; 8 bases match TRBD1. The V and J ends lost 4 bases and 8 bases, in that order; junction bases with no gene match: 7. This CDR3 is built from 13 residues. CDR1 SGHRS and CDR2 YFSETQ come from the germline V gene. CDR3 region: CASSLNRDREAFF. DNA for the CDR3: TGCGCCAGCAGCCTAAACCGGGACAGGGAAGCTTTCTTT.

The chain couples TRBV5-4 to TRBJ2-5; 7 bases fit TRBD2. Germline V gene sequence: CDR1 SGHNT, CDR2 YYREEE (reference sequence). The CDR3 loop spans 14 amino acids. Losses at the gene ends were 4 bases for V and 3 bases for J; bases not matched to a gene: 6. The CDR3 DNA sequence: TGTGCCAGCAGCAGCGGGGAGGGTAAAGAGACCCAGTACTTC. Its translation is CASSSGEGKETQYF.

This chain uses TRBV5-4 with TRBJ1-5, with D tentatively TRBD1 (6 bases). Per germline, CDR1 SGHNT and CDR2 YYREEE (reference sequence). There are 14 residues in the CDR3. The V end was cut by 0 bases, the J end by 7 bases, with 11 bases between. CDR3 DNA: TGTGCCAGCAGCTTGGCAGGGGAAAGGCAGCCCCAGCATTTT. This translates into CASSLAGERQPQHF.

This clone occurred a few times. The V gene is TRBV2, the J gene TRBJ1-1; 7 positions match TRBD1. The length of the CDR3 is 12 residues. With V trimmed by 8 bases and J by 7 bases, 7 bases remained unmatched. The germline gives CDR1 SNHLY, CDR2 FYNNEI. CDR3 DNA: TGTGCCAGCCATCGGCAGGGGGGTGAAGCTTTCTTT. Translating gives CASHRQGGEAFF.

The J gene is TRBJ1-2, the V gene TRBV2; 7 positions match TRBD1. The V gene end was trimmed by 5 bases and the J gene end by 8 bases; junction bases not matched to a gene: 8. The CDR3 totals 13 residues. CDR1 is SNHLY, CDR2 FYNNEI, per germline. The CDR3 DNA reads as TGTGCCAGCAGTCCGGACAGGTCGAGGGGCTACACCTTC. Its protein is CASSPDRSRGYTF.